Following are 30 T cell receptor beta chains from one sample sequenced in a study of long-term antiretroviral therapy in people with HIV. An immunoSEQ assay, version v3.0, was performed at survey level. Measured with immunoSEQ multiplex PCR; TCRdb has only the in-frame clones, and not every one. The sample has some 45,000 clones, approximately 86% seen once. The sequencing used unsorted PBMCs, collected 0.1 years before starting antiretroviral therapy. These TCRs come from a woman in her forties or fifties with HIV.

J is TRBJ1-3 and V is TRBV7-3; a possible D gene is TRBD1 (5 bases). CDR1 and CDR2 (germline): SGHTA, FQGTGA. V was clipped by 5 bases and J by 4 bases, with 12 bases between them. The length of the CDR3 is 14 residues. CDR3: CASSPDGGGNTIYF. The CDR3, as DNA: TGTGCCAGCAGCCCCGACGGGGGAGGAAACACCATATATTTT.

V gene TRBV4-2 combines with J gene TRBJ1-1; the D is unclear. V lost 2 bases and J 2 bases, leaving 6 bases between the germline ends. Looked up from germline, CDR1 is LGHNA and CDR2 is YNFKEQ. The CDR3 loop spans 13 amino acids. CDR3 protein: CASSQPLNTEAFF. CDR3 in DNA: TGTGCCAGCAGCCAACCACTAAACACTGAAGCTTTCTTT.

CDR3 residues: CSARRGAPYEQYF. CDR3 DNA: TGCAGCGCACGGAGGGGGGCTCCCTACGAGCAGTACTTC. The rearrangement links TRBV29-1 to TRBJ2-7, with D perhaps TRBD1 or TRBD2 (6 bases each). This CDR3 spans 13 amino acids. The V end lost 7 bases, the J end lost 2 bases, and 15 bases lay between the germline ends. Germline V gene data show CDR1 as SQVTM and CDR2 as ANQGSEA.

This rearrangement joins TRBV19 to TRBJ1-5; D is perhaps TRBD1 (6 bases). V was pared by 5 bases and J by 4 bases, with 12 bases between. There are 14 residues in the CDR3. Germline CDR1 LNHDA, CDR2 SQIVND (reference sequence). Written as DNA, the CDR3 is TGTGCCAGTAGTTCCCGACAGGCTAATCAGCCCCAGCATTTT. Its protein product is CASSSRQANQPQHF.

This rearrangement joins TRBV30 to TRBJ1-4; 7 bases line up with TRBD1. Germline values: CDR1 GTSNPN, CDR2 SVGIG (reference sequence). The CDR3 is 14 amino acids. The V gene end was trimmed by 4 bases and the J gene end by 8 bases; junction bases not matched to a gene: 10. CDR3 loop: CAWNQGGTGEKLFF. CDR3 DNA: TGTGCCTGGAACCAGGGGGGGACCGGCGAAAAACTGTTTTTT.

The chain uses TRBV25-1 and TRBJ1-1; D not certain. CDR3 length: 13 residues. Deletions cut 7 bases from V and 4 bases from J, with 13 bases between. The germline V gene has CDR1 MGHDK and CDR2 SYGVNS. The CDR3 bases are TGTGCCAGCACCCCAGTCGGTTTCACTGAAGCTTTCTTT. Its translation is CASTPVGFTEAFF.

The chain employs TRBV20-1 and TRBJ2-1, with D hard to call. There are 11 residues in the CDR3. The germline V gene encodes CDR1 DFQATT and CDR2 SNEGSKA (reference sequence). The V end lost 2 bases, the J end lost 6 bases, and 5 bases lay between the germline ends. The chain's CDR3 is CSARLGNEQFF. The CDR3 region has the DNA TGCAGTGCTAGACTCGGCAATGAGCAGTTCTTC.

V is TRBV2 and J is TRBJ1-4; 8 bases line up with TRBD1. V lost 5 bases and J lost 3; bases outside the gene matches: 8. This CDR3 contains 16 residues. CDR1 and CDR2 from the germline V gene are SNHLY and FYNNEI. This chain's CDR3 is CASSSQGAPANEKLFF. The DNA for the CDR3 is TGTGCCAGCAGTAGCCAGGGGGCGCCAGCTAATGAAAAACTGTTTTTT.

The rearrangement uses TRBV9 and TRBJ1-3; TRBD1 matches 8 bases. The CDR3 is made up of 18 amino acids. The germline V gene encodes CDR1 SGDLS and CDR2 YYNGEE. J gave up 0 bases and V 3 bases, and 11 bases lay outside the gene matches. The CDR3 here is CASSGKGQVAFSGNTIYF. The CDR3 DNA reads TGTGCCAGCAGCGGGAAGGGACAGGTAGCCTTCTCTGGAAACACCATATATTTT.

The chain combines TRBV7-2 with TRBJ2-2, with a possible D match to TRBD1 (5 bases). This CDR3 is 15 amino acids long. Germline loops: CDR1 SGHTA, CDR2 FQGNSA. V lost 1 base, J lost 9 bases, and 15 bases lay in between. The CDR3 nucleotides read TGTGCCAGCAGCTTAGGGCAGGGCAGAGACAGGGAGCTGTTTTTT. Residues: CASSLGQGRDRELFF.

The chain links TRBV6-1 to TRBJ2-7; tentatively, D is TRBD1 (6 bases). The V gene lost 6 bases and the J gene lost 0 bases, with 15 bases spanning the gap. The CDR3 is 15 amino acids. Germline V lookup: CDR1 MNHNS, CDR2 SASEGT. The chain's CDR3 is CASSASRTVSYEQYF. Written as DNA, the CDR3 is TGTGCCAGCAGCGCAAGCCGGACAGTCTCCTACGAGCAGTACTTC.

The gene calls are TRBV13 and TRBJ2-5, with 7 bases fitting TRBD1. Germline loops: CDR1 PRHDT, CDR2 FYEKMQ (reference sequence). The CDR3 is made up of 14 amino acids. V gave up 2 bases and J gave up 1 base; unmatched junction bases: 1. CDR3 nucleotide sequence: TGTGCCAGCAGCTTAAGACAGGGCCAAGAGACCCAGTACTTC. It yields the protein CASSLRQGQETQYF.

The J gene is TRBJ1-2, the V gene TRBV5-8, with D possibly TRBD1 on 5 matching bases. Germline V CDR1 and CDR2: SGHTS, YDEGEE. This CDR3 has 16 residues. Trimming cost V 0 bases and J 6 bases, with 18 bases left between them. The CDR3 sequence is CASSLAPRRARHGYTF. In nucleotides, the CDR3 is TGTGCCAGCAGCTTGGCCCCACGCAGGGCACGTCATGGCTACACCTTC.

CDR3 DNA: TGTGCCAGCAGTGAAAACAGGGGAGGCACCGGGGAGCTGTTTTTT. Its translation is CASSENRGGTGELFF. The chain recombines TRBV2 with TRBJ2-2, with a tentative D call TRBD1 (7 bases). In germline, CDR1 is SNHLY, CDR2 FYNNEI. Between the trimmed V and J ends, which lost 2 bases and 4 bases, there was a span of 11 bases. The CDR3 has 15 amino acids. Full variable domain (rest looked up from reference TRBV2 and TRBJ2-2): EPEVTQTPSHQVTQMGQEVILRCVPISNHLYFYWYRQILGQKVEFLVSFYNNEISEKSEIFDDQFSVERPDGSNFTLKIRSTKLEDSAMYFCASSENRGGTGELFFGEGSRLTVL.

This chain uses TRBV5-8 with TRBJ1-4, with D tentatively TRBD1 (6 bases). The germline V gene encodes CDR1 SGHTS and CDR2 YDEGEE. Trimming stripped 4 bases from V and 7 bases from J, with 14 bases between. This CDR3 region has 14 residues. This CDR3 is CASSLRDIAEKLFF. CDR3 coding DNA: TGTGCCAGCAGCCTCAGGGACATCGCTGAAAAACTGTTTTTT.

The rearrangement joins TRBV5-8 to TRBJ1-2; a weak D match, TRBD1 (5 bases). This CDR3 comprises 16 residues. Germline V CDR1 and CDR2: SGHTS, YDEGEE. The V gene lost 1 base and the J gene lost 4 bases, with 17 bases spanning the gap. CDR3 DNA: TGTGCCAGCAGCTTGTATGGCAGCCTGGGACCCTATGGCTACACCTTC. This encodes CASSLYGSLGPYGYTF.

V gene TRBV18 combines with J gene TRBJ2-5; D is unclear. The germline V gene has CDR1 KGHSH and CDR2 LQKENI. CDR3 length equals 15 residues. V was cut by 2 bases and J by 0 bases, with 10 bases left in between. The DNA of the CDR3 is TGTGCCAGCTCACCAGAAGTGAGCAACCAAGAGACCCAGTACTTC. This encodes CASSPEVSNQETQYF.

This chain connects TRBV27 to TRBJ2-7; 13 bases match TRBD2. Germline V gene sequence: CDR1 MNHEY, CDR2 SMNVEV (reference sequence). After removal of 3 bases from V and 3 bases from J, the junction contained 8 bases not matched to a gene. The CDR3 extends over 17 amino acids. CDR3 coding DNA: TGTGCCAGCAGTTTCCGTGGACTAGCGGGGGACCTCTACGAGCAGTACTTC. It encodes CASSFRGLAGDLYEQYF.

CDR3 protein: CASSQDSVTSGVPYEQYF. Here the CDR3 DNA reads TGTGCCAGCAGCCAAGATAGTGTGACTAGCGGGGTCCCCTACGAGCAGTACTTC. This chain links TRBV4-2 with TRBJ2-7, with TRBD2 matching 11 bases. The CDR3 spans 18 residues. CDR1 is LGHNA, CDR2 YNFKEQ, per germline. The J segment lost 2 bases and the V segment lost 0 bases, leaving 9 bases of the junction unmatched.

V usage is TRBV6-5 and J usage is TRBJ1-2; 8 positions match TRBD1. This CDR3 has 14 residues. The germline V gene has CDR1 MNHEY and CDR2 SVGAGI. V lost 6 bases to trimming and J lost 0 bases; unmatched junction nucleotides: 3. The CDR3 DNA reads TGTGCCAGCAGGGGACAGGCCCCTAACTATGGCTACACCTTC. It is translated as CASRGQAPNYGYTF.

This chain uses TRBV27 with TRBJ2-5; D may be TRBD1 (7 bases). V gave up 1 base and J gave up 1 base, with 22 bases separating them. Germline CDR1 MNHEY, CDR2 SMNVEV (reference sequence). The CDR3 extends over 19 amino acids. This CDR3 reads CASSLYWSLGQGGQETQYF. The CDR3 DNA reads TGTGCCAGCAGTTTATATTGGTCCCTAGGGCAGGGGGGCCAAGAGACCCAGTACTTC.

The chain links TRBV6-6 to TRBJ2-3; a weak D match, TRBD2 (5 bases). CDR1 and CDR2 from the germline V gene are MNHNY and SVGAGI (reference sequence). Trimming stripped 11 bases from V and 4 bases from J, with 22 bases between. This CDR3 is built from 15 residues. CDR3 sequence (DNA): TGTGCCTGTGGGAATTTTGGACTCACCCCAGATACGCAGTATTTT. Its translation: CACGNFGLTPDTQYF.

The rearrangement joins TRBV2 to TRBJ1-4; D unclear. CDR1 is SNHLY and CDR2 is FYNNEI in the germline V gene. The ends were cut back, 9 bases at V and 2 bases at J, with 16 bases in the middle. The CDR3 length is 15 residues. This CDR3 reads CASAASQDTNEKLFF. The CDR3, as DNA: TGTGCCAGTGCGGCGTCGCAGGACACTAATGAAAAACTGTTTTTT.

This chain connects TRBV4-1 to TRBJ2-7; 10 positions match TRBD2. This CDR3 spans 17 amino acids. V shed 1 base, J shed 2 bases, and the junction held 8 bases outside the gene matches. Germline V gene data show CDR1 as MGHRA and CDR2 as YSYEKL. CDR3 loop: CASSQVLAGFLPYEQYF. The CDR3 DNA follows: TGCGCCAGCAGCCAAGTACTAGCGGGGTTCCTTCCCTACGAGCAGTACTTC.

This clone showed up just a few times. The chain has TRBV5-4 and TRBJ1-3, with 7 bases matching TRBD1. There are 15 residues in the CDR3. V dropped 3 bases and J dropped 4; count of bases not matched to a gene: 7. The germline gives CDR1 SGHNT, CDR2 YYREEE (reference sequence). The DNA for the CDR3 is TGTGCCAGCAGCTCGATACAGGGGCAGGGAAACACCATATATTTT. Encoded protein: CASSSIQGQGNTIYF.

This clone was counted between two and nine times. DNA of the CDR3: TGTGCCAGCAGGCCCCCTCAAAGAACGAACACTGAAGCTTTCTTT. It codes for CASRPPQRTNTEAFF. The rearrangement uses TRBV27 and TRBJ1-1, with D uncertain. The CDR3 totals 15 residues. Between the trimmed V and J ends, which lost 6 bases and 1 base, there was a span of 15 bases. Per germline, CDR1 MNHEY and CDR2 SMNVEV (reference sequence).

The CDR3 DNA is TGTGCCAGCACTACTAGCGGGGGCTCCTACGAGCAGTACTTC. As protein: CASTTSGGSYEQYF. The V gene is TRBV2, the J gene TRBJ2-7; 11 positions agree with TRBD2. V shed 7 bases, J shed 0 bases, and the junction held 2 bases outside the gene matches. The CDR3 has 14 amino acids. Germline V lookup: CDR1 SNHLY, CDR2 FYNNEI.

The chain uses TRBV19 and TRBJ1-6; D is uncertain. The CDR3 sequence is 14 residues long. The germline CDR1 and CDR2 sequences are LNHDA and SQIVND (reference sequence). Trimming cost V 3 bases and J 11 bases, with 14 bases left between them. The CDR3 spells CASSIVWGEAPLHF. For the CDR3, the DNA is TGTGCCAGTAGTATCGTCTGGGGAGAGGCACCCCTCCACTTT.

The chain employs TRBV16 and TRBJ1-6; possibly TRBD1 for D (5 bases). Germline V gene lookup returns CDR1 KGHSY and CDR2 FQNENV. The V and J ends lost 7 bases and 8 bases respectively, with 15 bases between them. CDR3 length: 14 residues. Written as DNA, the CDR3 is TGTGCCAGCACTAGAATCGCGGGGGATTCACCCCTCCACTTT. This encodes CASTRIAGDSPLHF.

The V call is TRBV5-4, the J call TRBJ1-5; D perhaps matches TRBD1 (5 bases). Per germline, CDR1 SGHNT and CDR2 YYREEE (reference sequence). The V end was cut by 2 bases, the J end by 6 bases, with 12 bases between. The CDR3 runs 14 residues. This CDR3 is CASSLRGSAQPQHF. CDR3 in DNA: TGTGCCAGCAGCTTAAGGGGTTCTGCTCAGCCCCAGCATTTT.